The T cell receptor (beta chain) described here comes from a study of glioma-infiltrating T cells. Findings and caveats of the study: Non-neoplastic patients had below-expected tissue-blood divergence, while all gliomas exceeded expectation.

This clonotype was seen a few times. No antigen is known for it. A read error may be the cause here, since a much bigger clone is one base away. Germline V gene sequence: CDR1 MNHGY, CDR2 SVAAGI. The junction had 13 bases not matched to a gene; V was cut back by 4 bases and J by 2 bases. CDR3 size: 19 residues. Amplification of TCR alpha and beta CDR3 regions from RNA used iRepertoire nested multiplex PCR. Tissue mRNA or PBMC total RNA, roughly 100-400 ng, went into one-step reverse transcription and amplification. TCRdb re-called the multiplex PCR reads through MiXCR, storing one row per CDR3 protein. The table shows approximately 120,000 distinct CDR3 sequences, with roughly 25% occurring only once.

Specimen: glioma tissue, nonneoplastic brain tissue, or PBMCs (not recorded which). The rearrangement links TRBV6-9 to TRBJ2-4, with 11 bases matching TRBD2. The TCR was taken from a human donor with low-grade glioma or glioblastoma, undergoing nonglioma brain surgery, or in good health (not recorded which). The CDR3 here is CASSCAPPLAGGSKNIQYF. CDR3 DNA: TGTGCCAGCAGTTGCGCCCCCCCTTTAGCGGGAGGGTCCAAAAACATTCAGTACTTC.